This entry lists 22 T cell receptor beta chains sequenced from one sample in a study of cytomegalovirus exposure and HLA in healthy donors. The PCR made use of 60 Vbeta and 13 Jbeta primers. Generated by immunoSEQ multiplex PCR, the TCRdb table keeps only in-frame clones and is missing some. The sample includes about 190,000 clones, roughly 80% of them seen just once. Sequencing was carried out using PBMCs. The source of these receptors is a man aged 50-59 years in good health and CMV-seronegative.

This clone appeared a few times. J is TRBJ1-6 and V is TRBV4-1; no clear D gene. From germline, CDR1 is MGHRA and CDR2 YSYEKL. The CDR3 runs 17 residues. Trimming removed 0 bases from V and 3 bases from J, with 12 bases in between. CDR3 residues: CASSQDLKADYNSPLHF. CDR3 DNA sequence: TGCGCCAGCAGCCAAGACCTCAAGGCGGACTATAATTCACCCCTCCACTTT.

The V and J genes are TRBV11-2 and TRBJ1-4; 7 positions agree with TRBD1. The CDR3 is 18 amino acids. The germline V gene has CDR1 SGHAT and CDR2 FQNNGV. Trimming removed 5 bases from V and 1 base from J; junction bases left unmatched: 13. CDR3 sequence reads: CASSPLTGKGRTNEKLFF. The CDR3 DNA follows: TGTGCCAGCAGCCCACTGACAGGGAAGGGAAGAACTAATGAAAAACTGTTTTTT. The full variable domain, in which reference TRBV11-2 and TRBJ1-4 provide the parts outside the CDR3, is EAGVAQSPRYKIIEKRQSVAFWCNPISGHATLYWYQQILGQGPKLLIQFQNNGVVDDSQLPKDRFSAERLKGVDSTLKIQPAKLEDSAVYLCASSPLTGKGRTNEKLFFGSGTQLSVL.

V usage is TRBV4-1 and J usage is TRBJ2-2; D unresolved. The V gene's germline CDR1 is MGHRA and CDR2 YSYEKL. V dropped 0 bases and J dropped 5 bases, with 4 bases sitting between them. This CDR3 is built from 13 residues. CDR3 amino acids: CASSQDRTGELFF. The CDR3 coding sequence is TGCGCCAGCAGCCAAGACAGGACCGGGGAGCTGTTTTTT.

Only a few counts were recorded for this clone. The J gene is TRBJ2-1, the V gene TRBV20-1; D is possibly TRBD1 (6 bases). CDR1 and CDR2 (germline): DFQATT, SNEGSKA (reference sequence). The CDR3 is 11 amino acids. V lost 5 bases and J lost 6, with 8 bases in between. The CDR3 DNA follows: TGCAGTGCTTGGACAGTCAATGAGCAGTTCTTC. Its protein product is CSAWTVNEQFF.

This chain joins TRBV5-6 and TRBJ2-7; tentatively, D is TRBD1 (6 bases). This CDR3 region has 14 residues. Germline CDR1 SGHDT, CDR2 YYEEEE. Trimming left V 4 bases short and J 0 bases short, with 11 bases between. In DNA, the CDR3 is TGTGCCAGCAGCGAAGGACAGCCCTCCTACGAGCAGTACTTC. Protein: CASSEGQPSYEQYF.

Written as DNA, the CDR3 is TGTGCCAGCACATCCCCGGGGGTAAACTATGGCTACACCTTC. Its translation is CASTSPGVNYGYTF. The chain couples TRBV6-5 to TRBJ1-2; D is perhaps TRBD1 (5 bases). V lost 7 bases to trimming and J lost 2 bases, with 14 bases between them. The germline gives CDR1 MNHEY, CDR2 SVGAGI. The CDR3 spans 14 residues.

The chain links TRBV7-9 to TRBJ1-2; the D is unclear. The CDR3 covers 13 residues. Germline lookup yields CDR1 SEHNR and CDR2 FQNEAQ (reference sequence). The V gene lost 6 bases and the J gene lost 7 bases, with 15 bases spanning the gap. Here the CDR3 reads CASSHPVGAGYTF. CDR3 coding DNA: TGTGCCAGCAGTCACCCCGTCGGTGCTGGCTACACCTTC. Full variable domain (outside the CDR3, taken from reference TRBV7-9 and TRBJ1-2): DTGVSQNPRHKITKRGQNVTFRCDPISEHNRLYWYRQTLGQGPEFLTYFQNEAQLEKSRLLSDRFSAERPKGSFSTLEIQRTEQGDSAMYLCASSHPVGAGYTFGSGTRLTVV.

The chain has TRBV4-2 and TRBJ1-1; the D is unclear. Germline V gene sequence: CDR1 LGHNA, CDR2 YNFKEQ. Between the trimmed V and J ends, which lost 1 base and 0 bases, there was a span of 6 bases. The CDR3 is made up of 14 amino acids. CDR3 in amino acids: CASSQVAVNTEAFF. The DNA for the CDR3 is TGTGCCAGCAGCCAAGTTGCGGTGAACACTGAAGCTTTCTTT.

The J gene is TRBJ1-6, the V gene TRBV11-2; D ambiguous. This CDR3 has 13 amino acids. The V and J ends lost 1 base and 7 bases respectively, with 5 bases between them. The germline gives CDR1 SGHAT, CDR2 FQNNGV. The CDR3 sequence is CASSLALNSPLHF. CDR3 nucleotide sequence: TGTGCCAGCAGCTTAGCCCTCAATTCACCCCTCCACTTT.

This clone has a single count. The rearrangement links TRBV9 to TRBJ2-2, with D unclear. The V end was cut by 2 bases, the J end by 7 bases, with 3 bases between. The V gene's germline CDR1 is SGDLS and CDR2 YYNGEE. The CDR3 covers 11 residues. The CDR3 coding sequence is TGTGCCAGCAGCGTCAGCGGGGAGCTGTTTTTT. Translated, it gives CASSVSGELFF.

This rearrangement joins TRBV7-2 to TRBJ2-7; maybe TRBD2 (6 bases). Trimming shortened V by 0 bases and J by 4 bases, and 10 bases separated the two germline ends. Per the germline V gene, CDR1 is SGHTA and CDR2 is FQGNSA. This CDR3 region has 14 residues. The CDR3 loop is CASSLAAGRYEQYF. CDR3 coding DNA: TGTGCCAGCAGCTTAGCGGCGGGGAGGTACGAGCAGTACTTC.

The chain has TRBV7-9 and TRBJ1-6, with a weak D call TRBD1 (5 bases). V lost 1 base, J lost 10 bases, and 11 bases lay in between. CDR1 is SEHNR, CDR2 FQNEAQ, per germline (reference sequence). This CDR3 is built from 14 residues. CDR3 protein: CASSLGEQGSPLHF. CDR3 DNA sequence: TGTGCCAGCAGCTTAGGAGAGCAGGGCTCACCCCTCCACTTT.

This clone showed up just a few times. The chain carries TRBV6-5 and TRBJ2-5; unclear D gene. Judging by the DNA end, TRBJ2-7 fits better; the J call may be wrong. CDR3 length: 13 amino acids. Germline loops: CDR1 MNHEY, CDR2 SVGAGI. The CDR3 here is CASSNPPDYEQYF. The CDR3 coding sequence is TGTGCCAGCAGTAACCCCCCTGACTACGAGCAGTACTTC.

The chain has TRBV4-1 and TRBJ1-3; D is unresolved. CDR3 size: 14 residues. Germline values: CDR1 MGHRA, CDR2 YSYEKL. V lost 0 bases and J lost 7, with 10 bases in between. CDR3 sequence (DNA): TGCGCCAGCAGCCAAGATCGGGGAGTGAACACCATATATTTT. Its protein is CASSQDRGVNTIYF.

V gene TRBV6-5 combines with J gene TRBJ2-7; D possibly corresponds to TRBD1 (6 bases). Trimming took 2 bases from V and 5 from J, leaving 13 bases between them. Germline V gene lookup returns CDR1 MNHEY and CDR2 SVGAGI. The CDR3 loop spans 14 amino acids. The CDR3 region has the DNA TGTGCCAGCAGTTACGTGGCAGGGGTGAACGAGCAGTACTTC. Protein product: CASSYVAGVNEQYF.

This CDR3 reads CASSPSPGQGHEQYF. For the CDR3, the DNA is TGCGCCAGCAGCCCCTCCCCGGGACAGGGGCACGAGCAGTACTTC. The J gene is TRBJ2-5, the V gene TRBV4-3, with 10 bases fitting TRBD1. The assigned J gene may be wrong: the sequence end matches TRBJ2-7 better. CDR3 length: 15 residues. Germline CDR1 reads LGHNA; CDR2 reads YSLEER.

The chain recombines TRBV5-1 with TRBJ2-1, with TRBD2 matching 10 bases. Germline V gene sequence: CDR1 SGHRS, CDR2 YFSETQ. V shed 4 bases, J shed 5 bases, and the junction held 9 bases outside the gene matches. The CDR3 extends over 16 amino acids. This CDR3 reads CASSPGGTSGDNEQFF. The CDR3 DNA reads as TGCGCCAGCAGCCCCGGAGGTACTAGCGGGGACAATGAGCAGTTCTTC.

This chain links TRBV9 with TRBJ2-3, with TRBD2 matching 10 bases. Germline CDR1 SGDLS, CDR2 YYNGEE. Trimming took 1 base from V and 0 from J; bases not matched to a gene: 5. This CDR3 has 17 amino acids. The CDR3 loop reads CASSVLAGESSTDTQYF. The CDR3 nucleotides read TGTGCCAGCAGCGTACTAGCGGGGGAGAGTAGCACAGATACGCAGTATTTT.

The V call is TRBV19, the J call TRBJ1-3; no firm D call. Per germline, CDR1 LNHDA and CDR2 SQIVND (reference sequence). V was shortened by 4 bases and J by 0 bases, with 7 bases between the two germline ends. This CDR3 has 14 amino acids. The CDR3 nucleotides read TGTGCCAGTAGTAGCGGGAGCTCTGGAAACACCATATATTTT. Translating it yields CASSSGSSGNTIYF.

The rearrangement uses TRBV7-9 and TRBJ2-3; D perhaps matches TRBD1 (6 bases). V was trimmed by 4 bases and J by 0 bases, leaving 8 bases between them. This CDR3 spans 14 amino acids. Germline assignment: CDR1 SEHNR and CDR2 FQNEAQ (reference sequence). The CDR3 DNA is TGTGCCAGCAGCTCGGACAGAAGCACAGATACGCAGTATTTT. Amino acids: CASSSDRSTDTQYF.

The rearrangement uses TRBV30 and TRBJ1-6; 8 bases are shared with TRBD1. Looked up from germline, CDR1 is GTSNPN and CDR2 is SVGIG (reference sequence). Losses at the gene ends were 4 bases for V and 7 bases for J; bases not matched to a gene: 6. The CDR3 covers 14 residues. The CDR3 region is CAWTRDRFNSPLHF. CDR3 in DNA: TGTGCCTGGACCCGGGACAGGTTCAATTCACCCCTCCACTTT. Full variable domain (outside the CDR3, taken from reference TRBV30 and TRBJ1-6): SQTIHQWPATLVQPVGSPLSLECTVEGTSNPNLYWYRQAAGRGLQLLFYSVGIGQISSEVPQNLSASRPQDRQFILSSKKLLLSDSGFYLCAWTRDRFNSPLHFGNGTRLTVT.

V and J are TRBV2 and TRBJ2-3, with 15 positions matching TRBD2. The V gene's germline CDR1 is SNHLY and CDR2 FYNNEI. The CDR3 spans 15 residues. The V gene end was trimmed by 8 bases and the J gene end by 2 bases; junction bases not matched to a gene: 2. The CDR3 here is CASGTSGGPTDTQYF. The DNA of the CDR3 is TGTGCCAGCGGGACTAGCGGGGGGCCCACAGATACGCAGTATTTT.